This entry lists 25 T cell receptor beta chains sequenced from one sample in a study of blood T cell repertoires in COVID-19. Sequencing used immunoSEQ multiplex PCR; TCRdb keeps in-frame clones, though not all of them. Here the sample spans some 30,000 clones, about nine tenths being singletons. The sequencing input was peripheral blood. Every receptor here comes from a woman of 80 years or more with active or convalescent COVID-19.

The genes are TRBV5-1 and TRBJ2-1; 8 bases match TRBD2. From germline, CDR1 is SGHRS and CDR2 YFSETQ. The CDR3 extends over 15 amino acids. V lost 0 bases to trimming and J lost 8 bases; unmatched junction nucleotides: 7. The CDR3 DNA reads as TGCGCCAGCAGCTTGGGACTAGCGCGGGCCCATGAGCAGTTCTTC. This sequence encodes CASSLGLARAHEQFF.

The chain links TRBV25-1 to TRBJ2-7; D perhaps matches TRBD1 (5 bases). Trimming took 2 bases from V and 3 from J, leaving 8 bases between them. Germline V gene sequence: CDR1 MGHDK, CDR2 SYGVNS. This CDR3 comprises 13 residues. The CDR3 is CASSELGDYEQYF. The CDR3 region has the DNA TGTGCCAGCAGTGAACTAGGGGACTACGAGCAGTACTTC.

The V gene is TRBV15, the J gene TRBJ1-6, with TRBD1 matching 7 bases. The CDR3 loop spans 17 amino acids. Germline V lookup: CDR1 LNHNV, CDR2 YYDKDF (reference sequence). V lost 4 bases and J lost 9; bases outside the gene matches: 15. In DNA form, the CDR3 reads TGTGCCACCAGCACCAGCACCGGACAGGCTAGGAGTTCACCCCTCCACTTT. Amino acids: CATSTSTGQARSSPLHF.

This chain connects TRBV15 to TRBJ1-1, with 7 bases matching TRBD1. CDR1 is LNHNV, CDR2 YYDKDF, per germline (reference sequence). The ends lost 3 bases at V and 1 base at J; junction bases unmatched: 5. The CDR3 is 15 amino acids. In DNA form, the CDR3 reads TGTGCCACCAGCAGTCGACAGGGAAGGAACACTGAAGCTTTCTTT. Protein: CATSSRQGRNTEAFF.

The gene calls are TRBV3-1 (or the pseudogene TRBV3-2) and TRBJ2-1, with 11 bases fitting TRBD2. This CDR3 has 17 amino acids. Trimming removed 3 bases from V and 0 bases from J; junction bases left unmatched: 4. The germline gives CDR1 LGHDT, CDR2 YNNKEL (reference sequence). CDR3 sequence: CASSHWLAGGSYNEQFF. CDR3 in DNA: TGTGCCAGCAGCCATTGGCTAGCGGGAGGCTCCTACAATGAGCAGTTCTTC.

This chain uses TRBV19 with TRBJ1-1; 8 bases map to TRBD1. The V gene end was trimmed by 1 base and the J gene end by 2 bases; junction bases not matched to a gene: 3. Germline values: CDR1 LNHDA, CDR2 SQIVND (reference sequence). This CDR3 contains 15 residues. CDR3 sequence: CASSIGQGANTEAFF. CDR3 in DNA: TGTGCCAGTAGTATAGGTCAGGGGGCAAACACTGAAGCTTTCTTT. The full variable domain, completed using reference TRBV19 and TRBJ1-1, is DGGITQSPKYLFRKEGQNVTLSCEQNLNHDAMYWYRQDPGQGLRLIYYSQIVNDFQKGDIAEGYSVSREKKESFPLTVTSAQKNPTAFYLCASSIGQGANTEAFFGQGTRLTVV.

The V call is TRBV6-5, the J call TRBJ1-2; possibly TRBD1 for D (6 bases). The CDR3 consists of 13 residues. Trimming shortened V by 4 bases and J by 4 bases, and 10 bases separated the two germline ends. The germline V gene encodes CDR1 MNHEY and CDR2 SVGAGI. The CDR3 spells CASSFIRGYGYTF. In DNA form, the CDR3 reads TGTGCCAGCAGTTTCATCAGGGGCTATGGCTACACCTTC.

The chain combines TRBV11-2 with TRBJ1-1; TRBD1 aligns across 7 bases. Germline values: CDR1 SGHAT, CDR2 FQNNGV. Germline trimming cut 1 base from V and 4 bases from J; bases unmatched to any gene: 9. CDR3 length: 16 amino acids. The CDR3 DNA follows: TGTGCCAGCAGCTTAGTCCCAGGGGGGTTAGGCACTGAAGCTTTCTTT. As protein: CASSLVPGGLGTEAFF.

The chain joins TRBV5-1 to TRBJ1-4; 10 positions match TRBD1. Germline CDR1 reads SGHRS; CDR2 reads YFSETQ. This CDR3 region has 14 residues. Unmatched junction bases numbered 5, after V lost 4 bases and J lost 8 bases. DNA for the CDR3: TGCGCCAGCAGCCTGGGACAGGGGAGGGAAAAACTGTTTTTT. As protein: CASSLGQGREKLFF. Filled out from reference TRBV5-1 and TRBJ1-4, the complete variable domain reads KAGVTQTPRYLIKTRGQQVTLSCSPISGHRSVSWYQQTPGQGLQFLFEYFSETQRNKGNFPGRFSGRQFSNSRSEMNVSTLELGDSALYLCASSLGQGREKLFFGSGTQLSVL.

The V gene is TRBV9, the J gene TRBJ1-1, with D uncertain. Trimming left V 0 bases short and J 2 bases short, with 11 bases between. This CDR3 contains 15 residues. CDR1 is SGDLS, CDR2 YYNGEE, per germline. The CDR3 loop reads CASSVVSEANTEAFF. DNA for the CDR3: TGTGCCAGCAGCGTAGTATCTGAGGCCAACACTGAAGCTTTCTTT.

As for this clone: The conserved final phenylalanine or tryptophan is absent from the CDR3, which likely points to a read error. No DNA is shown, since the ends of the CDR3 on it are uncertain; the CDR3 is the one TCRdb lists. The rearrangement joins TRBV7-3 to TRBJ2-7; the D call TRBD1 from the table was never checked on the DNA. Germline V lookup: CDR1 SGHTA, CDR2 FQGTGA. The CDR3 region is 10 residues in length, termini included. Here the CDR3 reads CASSLGTGVI.

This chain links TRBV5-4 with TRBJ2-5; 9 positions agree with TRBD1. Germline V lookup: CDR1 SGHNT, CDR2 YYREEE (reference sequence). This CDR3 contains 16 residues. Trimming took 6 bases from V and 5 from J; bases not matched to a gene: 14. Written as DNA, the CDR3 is TGTGCCAGCAACTCACAGGGGGCAAGCAACTGGGAGACCCAGTACTTC. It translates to CASNSQGASNWETQYF.

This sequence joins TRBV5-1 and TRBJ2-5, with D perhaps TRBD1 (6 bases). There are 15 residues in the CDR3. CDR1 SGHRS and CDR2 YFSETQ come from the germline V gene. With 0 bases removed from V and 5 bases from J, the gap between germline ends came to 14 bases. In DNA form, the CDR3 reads TGCGCCAGCAGCTTGGATACAGGGAGCCAGGAGACCCAGTACTTC. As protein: CASSLDTGSQETQYF.

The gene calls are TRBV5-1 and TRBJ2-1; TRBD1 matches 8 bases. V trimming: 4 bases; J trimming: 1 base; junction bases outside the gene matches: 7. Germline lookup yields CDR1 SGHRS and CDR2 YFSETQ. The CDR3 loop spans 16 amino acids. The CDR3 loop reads CASSPDRGLSYNEQFF. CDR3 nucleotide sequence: TGCGCCAGCAGCCCAGACAGGGGTCTTTCCTACAATGAGCAGTTCTTC.

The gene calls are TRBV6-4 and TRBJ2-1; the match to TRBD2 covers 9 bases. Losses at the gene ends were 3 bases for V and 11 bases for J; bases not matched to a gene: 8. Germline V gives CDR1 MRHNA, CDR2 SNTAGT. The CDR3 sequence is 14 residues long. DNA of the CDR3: TGTGCCAGCAGTGAACTAGCGGGTGGGGAAAAGCAGTTCTTC. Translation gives CASSELAGGEKQFF.

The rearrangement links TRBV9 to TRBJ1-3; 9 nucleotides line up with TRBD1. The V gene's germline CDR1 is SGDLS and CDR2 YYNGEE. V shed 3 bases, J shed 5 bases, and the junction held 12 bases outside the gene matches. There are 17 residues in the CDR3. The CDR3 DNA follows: TGTGCCAGCAGCGAAGACCCCCTCGGACAGGGGCGAAACACCATATATTTT. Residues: CASSEDPLGQGRNTIYF.

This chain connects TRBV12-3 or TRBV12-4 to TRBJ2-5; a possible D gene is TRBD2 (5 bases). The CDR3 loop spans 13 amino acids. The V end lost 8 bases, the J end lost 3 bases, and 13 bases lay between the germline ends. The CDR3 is CASRDPGKETQYF. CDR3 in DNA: TGTGCCAGCCGTGATCCGGGGAAAGAGACCCAGTACTTC.

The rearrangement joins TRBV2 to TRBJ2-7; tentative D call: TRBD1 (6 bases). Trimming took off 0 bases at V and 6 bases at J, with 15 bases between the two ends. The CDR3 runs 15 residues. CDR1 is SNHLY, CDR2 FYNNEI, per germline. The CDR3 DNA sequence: TGTGCCAGCAGTGAAGCGCTTCTGGGGGCGAGCGAGCAGTACTTC. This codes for CASSEALLGASEQYF.

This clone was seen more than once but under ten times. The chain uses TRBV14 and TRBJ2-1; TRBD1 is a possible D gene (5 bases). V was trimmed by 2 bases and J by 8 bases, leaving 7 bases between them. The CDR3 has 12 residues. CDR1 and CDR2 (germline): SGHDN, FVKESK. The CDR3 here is CASSQWGHEQFF. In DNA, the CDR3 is TGTGCCAGCAGCCAATGGGGCCATGAGCAGTTCTTC. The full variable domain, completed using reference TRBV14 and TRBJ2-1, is EAGVTQFPSHSVIEKGQTVTLRCDPISGHDNLYWYRRVMGKEIKFLLHFVKESKQDESGMPNNRFLAERTGGTYSTLKVQPAELEDSGVYFCASSQWGHEQFFGPGTRLTVL.

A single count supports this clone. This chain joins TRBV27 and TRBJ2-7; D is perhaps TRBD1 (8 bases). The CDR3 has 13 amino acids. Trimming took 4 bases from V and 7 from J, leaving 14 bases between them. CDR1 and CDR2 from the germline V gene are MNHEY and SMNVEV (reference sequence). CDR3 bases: TGTGCCAGCAGTTCCTACAGGGGGGGAGAGCAGTACTTC. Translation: CASSSYRGGEQYF.

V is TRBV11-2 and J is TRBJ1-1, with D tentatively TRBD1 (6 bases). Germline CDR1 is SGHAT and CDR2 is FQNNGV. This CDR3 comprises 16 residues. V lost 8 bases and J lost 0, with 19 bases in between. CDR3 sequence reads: CASSPGAGVLNTEAFF. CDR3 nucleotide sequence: TGTGCCAGCTCCCCTGGGGCAGGGGTCCTGAACACTGAAGCTTTCTTT.

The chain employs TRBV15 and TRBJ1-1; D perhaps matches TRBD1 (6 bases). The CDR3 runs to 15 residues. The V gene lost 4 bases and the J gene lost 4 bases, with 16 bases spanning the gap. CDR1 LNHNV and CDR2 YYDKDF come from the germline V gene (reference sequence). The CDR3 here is CATSILARGFTEAFF. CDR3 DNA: TGTGCCACCAGCATATTGGCCAGGGGCTTCACTGAAGCTTTCTTT.

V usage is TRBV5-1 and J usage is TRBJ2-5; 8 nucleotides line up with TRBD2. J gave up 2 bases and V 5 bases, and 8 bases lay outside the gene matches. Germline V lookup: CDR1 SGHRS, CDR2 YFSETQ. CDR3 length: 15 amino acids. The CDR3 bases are TGCGCCAGCAGGCACGGGGGGGAGACGCAAGAGACCCAGTACTTC. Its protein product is CASRHGGETQETQYF.

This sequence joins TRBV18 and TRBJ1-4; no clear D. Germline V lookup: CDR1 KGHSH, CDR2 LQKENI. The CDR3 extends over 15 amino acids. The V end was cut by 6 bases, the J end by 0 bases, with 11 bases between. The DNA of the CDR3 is TGTGCCAGCTCTCTCACAGAGACAACTAATGAAAAACTGTTTTTT. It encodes CASSLTETTNEKLFF.

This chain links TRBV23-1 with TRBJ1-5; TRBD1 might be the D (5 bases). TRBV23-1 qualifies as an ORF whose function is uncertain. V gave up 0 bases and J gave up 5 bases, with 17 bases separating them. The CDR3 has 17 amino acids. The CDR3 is CASSQSARQGGDQPQHF. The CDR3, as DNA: TGCGCCAGCAGTCAATCCGCGAGGCAGGGTGGCGATCAGCCCCAGCATTTT.